These 10 T cell receptor beta chains were all obtained from the same sample, sequenced in a study of CD8 T cells in ankylosing spondylitis (dated by TCRdb to between 2016 and 2019). Receptors were amplified or captured by 5' RACE. Sequencing instrument: Illumina HiSeq 2500. TCRdb ran its own pipeline on the public reads, namely fastp trimming at Q25 and MiXCR clone calling, and kept in-frame beta chains. Each CDR3 protein appears once, grouped with its most common genes and DNA. The sample contains roughly 120,000 distinct CDR3 sequences, roughly 15% of them found a single time. The top ten clonotypes cover just under 3% of the sample. Source material: blood, either unsorted or a sorted T cell fraction (not recorded which). These receptors were obtained from a female donor with ankylosing spondylitis or in good health (not recorded which).

The sample holds a few counts of this clonotype. The V gene is TRBV5-4, the J gene TRBJ2-7; 11 bases line up with TRBD2. CDR1 SGHNT and CDR2 YYREEE come from the germline V gene (reference sequence). The CDR3 is 19 amino acids. V shed 1 base and J 0 bases; nucleotides not matched to a gene: 12. CDR3 nucleotides: TGTGCCAGCAGCTTGCAACAGGGAGGGACTAGCGGTTACTCCTACGAGCAGTACTTC. It translates to CASSLQQGGTSGYSYEQYF.

This clonotype was counted ten times or more. The rearrangement links TRBV29-1 to TRBJ2-2; 7 bases fit TRBD1. The length of the CDR3 is 13 residues. V dropped 7 bases and J dropped 3; count of bases not matched to a gene: 5. Germline CDR1 and CDR2: SQVTM and ANQGSEA. CDR3 loop: CSGDSRYTGELFF. DNA for the CDR3: TGCAGCGGGGACAGCCGTTACACCGGGGAGCTGTTTTTT.

This clonotype was seen a few times. This sequence joins TRBV12-3 or TRBV12-4 and TRBJ2-3; no firm D call. Trimming took off 4 bases at V and 3 bases at J, with 8 bases between the two ends. This CDR3 has 13 amino acids. The CDR3 region has the DNA TGTGCCAGCAGTTACGGTGTAACAGATACGCAGTATTTT. Protein: CASSYGVTDTQYF.

This clonotype was seen just once. A much bigger clone sits one base away, suggesting this may be a read error. The chain links TRBV15 to TRBJ2-2, with a possible D match to TRBD1 (5 bases). V was shortened by 7 bases and J by 0 bases, with 18 bases between the two germline ends. Germline V gene data show CDR1 as LNHNV and CDR2 as YYDKDF (reference sequence). The CDR3 is 17 residues long. The CDR3: CATKDSLKTANTGELFF. The CDR3 nucleotides read TGTGCCACCAAGGATTCCCTGAAGACAGCGAACACCGGGGAGCTGTTTTTT.

This clonotype has at least ten counts. The chain employs TRBV4-1 and TRBJ2-3, with D perhaps matching TRBD2 (5 bases). V shed 8 bases and J shed 4 bases, with 16 bases lying between them. CDR1 is MGHRA and CDR2 is YSYEKL in the germline V gene. The CDR3 has 14 amino acids. CDR3 nucleotides: TGCGCCAGCGACCAGCGGCGTTTTCCAGATACGCAGTATTTT. Amino acid sequence: CASDQRRFPDTQYF.

Ten or more counts support this clonotype. The chain recombines TRBV7-2 with TRBJ2-7, with D unclear. The CDR3 has 12 residues. Trimming pared 11 bases from V and 5 bases from J, leaving 16 bases between. CDR1 and CDR2 from the germline V gene are SGHTA and FQGNSA. The CDR3 spells CALYWLGDEQYF. The CDR3 bases are TGTGCCCTCTACTGGCTGGGCGACGAGCAGTACTTC.

This sequence joins TRBV18 and TRBJ2-3; 9 positions match TRBD2. Germline-derived CDR1 and CDR2 are KGHSH and LQKENI. The CDR3 loop spans 14 amino acids. J gave up 5 bases and V 6 bases, and 6 bases lay outside the gene matches. Written as DNA, the CDR3 is TGTGCCAGCTCTCCTAGCGGGGTTGAAGATACGCAGTATTTT. Encoded protein: CASSPSGVEDTQYF.

This clonotype was counted a few times. This chain links TRBV30 with TRBJ2-2; D gene uncertain. Between the trimmed V and J ends, which lost 2 bases and 0 bases, there was a span of 7 bases. CDR3 length: 14 amino acids. CDR1 and CDR2 (germline): GTSNPN, SVGIG (reference sequence). CDR3 sequence: CAWSYSPNTGELFF. The CDR3, as DNA: TGTGCCTGGAGTTACTCTCCGAACACCGGGGAGCTGTTTTTT.

Details on this clonotype: A read error may be the cause here, since a much bigger clone is one base away. This sequence joins TRBV30 and TRBJ2-7; D unclear. CDR3 length: 11 residues. From germline, CDR1 is GTSNPN and CDR2 SVGIG (reference sequence). In nucleotides, the CDR3 is TGTGCCTTGACGGTCTCCTACGGGCAGTACTTC. Residues: CALTVSYGQYF. The entire variable domain, with the rest obtained from reference TRBV30 and TRBJ2-7, is as follows: SQTIHQWPATLVQPVGSPLSLECTVEGTSNPNLYWYRQAAGRGLQLLFYSVGIGQISSEVPQNLSASRPQDRQFILSSKKLLLSDSGFYLCALTVSYGQYFGPGTRLTVT.

The chain uses TRBV5-1 and TRBJ2-5; 7 bases agree with TRBD1. Germline V gene data show CDR1 as SGHRS and CDR2 as YFSETQ. Trimming took 0 bases from V and 4 from J; bases not matched to a gene: 3. This CDR3 comprises 14 residues. The DNA for the CDR3 is TGCGCCAGCAGCTTGGATCCAGGGGGAGAGACCCAGTACTTC. The encoded protein is CASSLDPGGETQYF.